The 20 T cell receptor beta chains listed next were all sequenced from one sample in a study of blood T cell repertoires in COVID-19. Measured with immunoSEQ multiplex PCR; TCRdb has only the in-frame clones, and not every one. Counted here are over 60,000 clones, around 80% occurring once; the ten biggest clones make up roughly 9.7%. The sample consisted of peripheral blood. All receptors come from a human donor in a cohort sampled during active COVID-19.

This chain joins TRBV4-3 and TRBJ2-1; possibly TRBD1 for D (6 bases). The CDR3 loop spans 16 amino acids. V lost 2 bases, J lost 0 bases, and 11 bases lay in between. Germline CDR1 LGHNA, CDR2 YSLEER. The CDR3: CASSQQGIGSYNEQFF. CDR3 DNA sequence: TGCGCCAGCAGCCAACAGGGGATTGGCTCCTACAATGAGCAGTTCTTC.

This CDR3 is CASSGETSGKRRETQYF. CDR3 nucleotides: TGTGCCAGCAGTGGGGAGACTAGCGGGAAACGTCGGGAGACCCAGTACTTC. The chain has TRBV28 and TRBJ2-5, with 11 positions matching TRBD2. CDR1 is MDHEN and CDR2 is SYDVKM in the germline V gene. With V trimmed by 5 bases and J by 5 bases, 13 bases remained unmatched. The CDR3 runs to 17 residues.

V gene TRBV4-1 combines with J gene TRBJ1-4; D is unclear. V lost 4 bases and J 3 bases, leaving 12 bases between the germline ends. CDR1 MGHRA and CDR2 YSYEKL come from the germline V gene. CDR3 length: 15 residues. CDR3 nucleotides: TGCGCCAGCAGCCTAAGCGGGGTACCTAATGAAAAACTGTTTTTT. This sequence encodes CASSLSGVPNEKLFF.

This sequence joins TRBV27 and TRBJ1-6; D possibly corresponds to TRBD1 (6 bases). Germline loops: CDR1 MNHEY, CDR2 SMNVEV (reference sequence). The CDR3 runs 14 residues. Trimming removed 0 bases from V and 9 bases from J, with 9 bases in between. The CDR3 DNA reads TGTGCCAGCAGTTTATCTCGGGGGGCTTCACCCCTCCACTTT. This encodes CASSLSRGASPLHF.

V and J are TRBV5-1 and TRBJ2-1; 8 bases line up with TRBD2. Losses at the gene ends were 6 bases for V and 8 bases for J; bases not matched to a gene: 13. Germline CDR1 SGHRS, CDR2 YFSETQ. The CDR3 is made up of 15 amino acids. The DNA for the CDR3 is TGCGCCAGCAACGCGGGAGGAGTTCTTAGGGATGAGCAGTTCTTC. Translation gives CASNAGGVLRDEQFF.

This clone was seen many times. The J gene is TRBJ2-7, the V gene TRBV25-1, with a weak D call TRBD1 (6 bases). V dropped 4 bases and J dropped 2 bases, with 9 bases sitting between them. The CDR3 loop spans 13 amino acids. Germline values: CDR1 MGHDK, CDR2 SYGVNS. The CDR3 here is CASSVGGAYEQYF. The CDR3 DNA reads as TGTGCCAGCAGTGTTGGGGGCGCCTACGAGCAGTACTTC.

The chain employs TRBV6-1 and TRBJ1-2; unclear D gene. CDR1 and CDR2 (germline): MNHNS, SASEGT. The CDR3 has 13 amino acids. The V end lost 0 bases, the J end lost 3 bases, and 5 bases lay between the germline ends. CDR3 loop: CASSEAGHYGYTF. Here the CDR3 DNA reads TGTGCCAGCAGTGAAGCGGGCCACTATGGCTACACCTTC.

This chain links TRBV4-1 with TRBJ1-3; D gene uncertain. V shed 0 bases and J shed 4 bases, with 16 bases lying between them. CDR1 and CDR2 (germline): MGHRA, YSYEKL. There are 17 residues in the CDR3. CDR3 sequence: CASSQEFFRGTGNTIYF. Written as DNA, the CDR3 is TGCGCCAGCAGCCAAGAATTTTTCCGGGGTACAGGAAACACCATATATTTT.

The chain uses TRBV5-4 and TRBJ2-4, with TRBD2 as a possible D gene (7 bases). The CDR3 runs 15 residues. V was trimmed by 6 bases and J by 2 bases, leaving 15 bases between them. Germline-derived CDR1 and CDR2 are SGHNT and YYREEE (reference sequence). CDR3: CASNPGGETKNIQYF. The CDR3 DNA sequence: TGTGCCAGCAACCCGGGGGGCGAGACCAAAAACATTCAGTACTTC.

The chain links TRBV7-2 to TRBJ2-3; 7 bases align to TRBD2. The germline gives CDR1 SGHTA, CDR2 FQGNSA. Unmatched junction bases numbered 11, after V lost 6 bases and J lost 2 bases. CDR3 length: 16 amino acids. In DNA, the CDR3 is TGTGCCAGCAGTTTTCGGGCGGGAGCCACCACAGATACGCAGTATTTT. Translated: CASSFRAGATTDTQYF.

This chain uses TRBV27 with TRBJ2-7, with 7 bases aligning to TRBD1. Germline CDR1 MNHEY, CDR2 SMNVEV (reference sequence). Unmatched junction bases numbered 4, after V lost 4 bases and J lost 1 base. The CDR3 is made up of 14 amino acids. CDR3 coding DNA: TGTGCCAGCAGTTCCCAGGGGGTGTCCTACGAGCAGTACTTC. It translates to CASSSQGVSYEQYF.

Written as DNA, the CDR3 is TGTGCCATCTCGGAGCAAGGACAGGGGAACAATGAGCAGTTCTTC. Its translation: CAISEQGQGNNEQFF. The J gene is TRBJ2-1, the V gene TRBV10-3; TRBD1 matches 9 bases. V lost 8 bases, J lost 5 bases, and 10 bases stayed unmatched. The CDR3 has 15 residues. CDR1 ENHRY and CDR2 SYGVKD come from the germline V gene.

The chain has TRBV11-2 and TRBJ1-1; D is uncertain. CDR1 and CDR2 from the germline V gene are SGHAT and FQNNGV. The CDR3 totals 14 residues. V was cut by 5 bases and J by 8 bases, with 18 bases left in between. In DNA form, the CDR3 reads TGTGCCAGCAGCCCTCCGACCAGACGGGGAGAAGCTTTCTTT. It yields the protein CASSPPTRRGEAFF.

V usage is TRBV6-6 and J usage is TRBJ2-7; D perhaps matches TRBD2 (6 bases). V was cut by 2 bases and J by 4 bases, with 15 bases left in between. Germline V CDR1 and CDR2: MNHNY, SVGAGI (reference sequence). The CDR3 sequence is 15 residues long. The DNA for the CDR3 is TGTGCCAGCAGTTACCGTGGCGGGACCCGTTACGAGCAGTACTTC. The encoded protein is CASSYRGGTRYEQYF.

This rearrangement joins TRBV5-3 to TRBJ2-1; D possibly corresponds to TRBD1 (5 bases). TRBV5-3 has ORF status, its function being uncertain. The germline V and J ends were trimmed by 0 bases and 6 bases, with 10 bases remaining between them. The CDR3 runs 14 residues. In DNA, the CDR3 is TGTGCCAGAAGCTTGGGGACACCCAGCAATGAGCAGTTCTTC. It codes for CARSLGTPSNEQFF.

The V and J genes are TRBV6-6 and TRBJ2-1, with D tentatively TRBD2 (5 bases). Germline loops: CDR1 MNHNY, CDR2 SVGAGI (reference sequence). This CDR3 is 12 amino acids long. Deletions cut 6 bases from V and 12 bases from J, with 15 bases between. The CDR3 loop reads CASSSSGLAQFF. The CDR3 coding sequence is TGTGCCAGCAGCTCCAGCGGTTTAGCGCAGTTCTTC.

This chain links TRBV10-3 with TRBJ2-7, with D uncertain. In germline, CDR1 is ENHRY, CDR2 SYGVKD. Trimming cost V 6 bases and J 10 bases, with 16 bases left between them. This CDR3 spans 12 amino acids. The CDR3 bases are TGTGCCATCAGCCAACAGAGCACGAGTCAGTACTTC. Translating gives CAISQQSTSQYF.

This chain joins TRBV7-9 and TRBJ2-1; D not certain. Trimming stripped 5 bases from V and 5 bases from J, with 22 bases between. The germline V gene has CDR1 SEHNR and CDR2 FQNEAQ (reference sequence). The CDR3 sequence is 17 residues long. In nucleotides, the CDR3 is TGTGCCAGCAGCCTCCCCCTGATGAGTACGCCCCACAATGAGCAGTTCTTC. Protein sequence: CASSLPLMSTPHNEQFF.

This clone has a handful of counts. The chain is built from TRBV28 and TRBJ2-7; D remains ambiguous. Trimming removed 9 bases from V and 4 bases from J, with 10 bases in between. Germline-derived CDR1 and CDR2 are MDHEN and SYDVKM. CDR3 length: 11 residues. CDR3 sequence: CARRLVYEQYF. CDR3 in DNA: TGTGCCAGGCGTTTGGTGTACGAGCAGTACTTC.

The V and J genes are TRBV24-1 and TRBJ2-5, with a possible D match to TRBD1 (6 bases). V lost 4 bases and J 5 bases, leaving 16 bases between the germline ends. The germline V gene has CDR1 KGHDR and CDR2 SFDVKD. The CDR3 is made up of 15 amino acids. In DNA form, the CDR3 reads TGTGCCACCAGTGAATGGGGCAGGGGCAGTGAGACCCAGTACTTC. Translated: CATSEWGRGSETQYF.